The sequence of this T cell receptor beta chain was determined in a study of blood T cell repertoires in COVID-19. The CDR3 is 15 residues long. The germline gives CDR1 SGHTA, CDR2 FQGTGA. The germline V and J ends were trimmed by 1 base and 5 bases, with 14 bases remaining between them. This table comes from immunoSEQ multiplex PCR, and its TCRdb copy is limited to in-frame clones, with some not included. The repertoire holds a few hundred thousand clones, with 91% as singletons. The sequence was obtained from a person aged 18 to 29 with COVID-19, enrolled during active disease. The chain recombines TRBV7-3 with TRBJ2-5; weak D call: TRBD2 (6 bases). Sequencing was done on a sample of peripheral blood. CDR3 sequence: CASSLNGGGGETQYF. CDR3 coding DNA: TGTGCCAGCAGCTTAAACGGGGGAGGAGGGGAGACCCAGTACTTC.